The clone carrying this T cell receptor (beta chain) was observed a single time. Its antigen is not identified. The sample belongs to a study of identical twins. General observations from the study: Recombination models fit unrelated individuals' TCR alpha sharing but underestimated twins'. Compared with unrelated sharing, twin-shared out-of-frame alpha sequences had more low-probability sequences.

TCRdb re-called the 5' RACE reads with MiXCR, one entry per CDR3 protein. The table has around 500,000 distinct CDR3 sequences, 14% seen once. A further study also used this sample, focusing on yellow fever vaccine responses in identical twins.

The sequenced sample was CD4+ T cells sorted from blood. The sequence derives from a woman aged 18-35 years in good health.

The CDR3 DNA reads TGTGCCACCCAAAAGACGGCCGGGGAGCTGTTTTTT. Translating gives CATQKTAGELFF. The chain recombines TRBV24-1 with TRBJ2-2, with unresolved D. The CDR3 is made up of 12 amino acids. Germline V gene data show CDR1 as KGHDR and CDR2 as SFDVKD. The germline V and J ends were trimmed by 9 bases and 6 bases, with 10 bases remaining between them.